These 27 T cell receptor beta chains were sequenced from one sample in a study of human T cells and chemical hapten exposure. Via MiXCR, TCRdb re-called the RACE reads, giving one row per CDR3 protein. The sample includes about 300,000 distinct CDR3 sequences, 5.5% of them seen just once. Time point here: pre-sensitization, week 0. Described treatment: therapeutic diphenylcyclopropenone sensitization with weekly scalp DPC. This material consisted of whole blood, taken in connection with sensitization to the hapten diphenylcyclopropenone (DPC). All receptors derive from a woman aged 18-30 years with alopecia areata. Some clones in this sample may be carry-over from other donors' samples.

This clonotype occurred many times. V and J are TRBV28 and TRBJ1-2; the D is unclear. With 4 bases removed from V and 4 bases from J, the gap between germline ends came to 4 bases. The CDR3 is 11 residues long. Germline V CDR1 and CDR2: MDHEN, SYDVKM. Here the CDR3 DNA reads TGTGCCAGCAGTTCTCCCTATGGCTACACCTTC. This gives the protein CASSSPYGYTF.

This clonotype was seen a handful of times. This sequence joins TRBV5-1 and TRBJ2-4; D is perhaps TRBD1 or TRBD2 (5 bases each). The CDR3 is 18 residues long. Trimming left V 4 bases short and J 0 bases short, with 20 bases between. CDR1 and CDR2 (germline): SGHRS, YFSETQ. In nucleotides, the CDR3 is TGCGCCAGCAGCCCGGGACGGAATCCAGGACTAGCCAAAAACATTCAGTACTTC. This codes for CASSPGRNPGLAKNIQYF. The full variable domain, in which reference TRBV5-1 and TRBJ2-4 provide the parts outside the CDR3, is KAGVTQTPRYLIKTRGQQVTLSCSPISGHRSVSWYQQTPGQGLQFLFEYFSETQRNKGNFPGRFSGRQFSNSRSEMNVSTLELGDSALYLCASSPGRNPGLAKNIQYFGAGTRLSVL.

This clonotype has at least ten counts. The chain carries TRBV12-3 or TRBV12-4 and TRBJ2-2; tentatively, D is TRBD1 or TRBD2 (5 bases each). The V and J ends lost 4 bases and 5 bases respectively, with 11 bases between them. This CDR3 has 14 amino acids. The DNA for the CDR3 is TGTGCCAGCAGTTCCGGGACGGAGACCGGGGAGCTGTTTTTT. This translates into CASSSGTETGELFF.

There are many counts of this clonotype. The chain has TRBV28 and TRBJ2-3; 9 bases align to TRBD2. Germline CDR1 is MDHEN and CDR2 is SYDVKM. The CDR3 extends over 17 amino acids. J gave up 3 bases and V 4 bases, and 11 bases lay outside the gene matches. CDR3 bases: TGTGCCAGCAGTTCACCAGAGGCGGGGGGGCAGACAGATACGCAGTATTTT. Residues: CASSSPEAGGQTDTQYF.

This clonotype was recorded at least ten times. This chain uses TRBV5-4 with TRBJ2-1; D possibly matches TRBD1 or TRBD2 (5 bases each). The CDR3 extends over 17 amino acids. Trimming cost V 0 bases and J 5 bases, with 18 bases left between them. Per germline, CDR1 SGHNT and CDR2 YYREEE (reference sequence). This CDR3 is CASSLVYQGESNNEQFF. In DNA form, the CDR3 reads TGTGCCAGCAGCTTGGTCTATCAGGGAGAGTCCAACAATGAGCAGTTCTTC. The full variable domain, with the rest looked up from reference TRBV5-4 and TRBJ2-1, is ETGVTQSPTHLIKTRGQQVTLRCSSQSGHNTVSWYQQALGQGPQFIFQYYREEENGRGNFPPRFSGLQFPNYSSELNVNALELDDSALYLCASSLVYQGESNNEQFFGPGTRLTVL.

This clonotype has ten or more counts. J is TRBJ2-3 and V is TRBV27, with TRBD2 matching 12 bases. Germline CDR1 MNHEY, CDR2 SMNVEV (reference sequence). This CDR3 is 14 amino acids long. J lost 13 bases, V lost 5 bases, and 10 bases had no gene match. CDR3 protein: CASSLGLAGTQEYF. As DNA, the CDR3 is TGTGCCAGCAGTCTGGGACTAGCGGGTACACAGGAGTATTTT.

This clonotype was observed many times. The rearrangement links TRBV7-2 to TRBJ1-1; D ambiguous. V was pared by 1 base and J by 1 base, with 10 bases between. The CDR3 extends over 15 amino acids. Germline V gives CDR1 SGHTA, CDR2 FQGNSA. CDR3 sequence reads: CASSLGHLSNTEAFF. The CDR3 nucleotides are TGTGCCAGCAGCTTAGGTCACCTTTCGAACACTGAAGCTTTCTTT.

This clonotype has at least ten counts. This rearrangement joins TRBV7-2 to TRBJ2-3; D gene unclear. The germline gives CDR1 SGHTA, CDR2 FQGNSA. The CDR3 is 13 residues long. Trimming took off 3 bases at V and 5 bases at J, with 9 bases between the two ends. CDR3 residues: CASSFSLGDTQYF. Here the CDR3 DNA reads TGTGCCAGCAGCTTTTCCCTAGGAGATACGCAGTATTTT.

This clonotype was recorded a few times. V is TRBV5-1 and J is TRBJ1-1; D is possibly TRBD1 (5 bases). This CDR3 spans 14 amino acids. V gave up 3 bases and J gave up 5 bases, with 14 bases separating them. In germline, CDR1 is SGHRS, CDR2 YFSETQ. The CDR3 spells CASSSDGQGTEAFF. CDR3 DNA sequence: TGCGCCAGCAGCTCTGACGGTCAGGGAACTGAAGCTTTCTTT. Full variable domain (missing parts from reference TRBV5-1 and TRBJ1-1): KAGVTQTPRYLIKTRGQQVTLSCSPISGHRSVSWYQQTPGQGLQFLFEYFSETQRNKGNFPGRFSGRQFSNSRSEMNVSTLELGDSALYLCASSSDGQGTEAFFGQGTRLTVV.

This clonotype was seen repeatedly, ten times or more. The chain uses TRBV5-6 and TRBJ2-3; 9 bases are a match to TRBD2. The CDR3 contains 18 residues. V dropped 0 bases and J dropped 2; count of bases not matched to a gene: 10. CDR1 SGHDT and CDR2 YYEEEE come from the germline V gene. CDR3 nucleotides: TGTGCCAGCAGCTTGGCCGGGGTAGCGGGGGCCTCCACAGATACGCAGTATTTT. This gives the protein CASSLAGVAGASTDTQYF.

The table lists this clonotype with many counts. The V and J genes are TRBV7-3 and TRBJ1-1, with D uncertain. The CDR3 sequence is 13 residues long. Germline values: CDR1 SGHTA, CDR2 FQGTGA. Trimming removed 1 base at V and 4 bases at J, with 7 bases between. The CDR3 protein is CASSLRGPTEAFF. The CDR3 DNA follows: TGTGCCAGCAGCTTAAGGGGTCCCACTGAAGCTTTCTTT.

V gene TRBV6-5 combines with J gene TRBJ2-5; no firm D call. CDR1 is MNHEY and CDR2 is SVGAGI in the germline V gene. The length of the CDR3 is 16 residues. Trimming stripped 0 bases from V and 2 bases from J, with 13 bases between. The CDR3 sequence is CASSYSIVSSQETQYF. The CDR3 nucleotides are TGTGCCAGCAGTTACTCGATCGTCAGCAGTCAAGAGACCCAGTACTTC.

This clonotype was seen repeatedly, ten times or more. The rearrangement uses TRBV7-8 and TRBJ2-1; TRBD2 matches 11 bases. From germline, CDR1 is SGHVS and CDR2 FQNEAQ. The CDR3 loop spans 15 amino acids. V trimming: 3 bases; J trimming: 9 bases; junction bases outside the gene matches: 7. CDR3: CASSLSLAGGGEQFF. As DNA, the CDR3 is TGTGCCAGCAGCTTGAGCCTAGCGGGGGGCGGTGAGCAGTTCTTC.

At least ten counts were recorded for this clonotype. The rearrangement links TRBV6-2 or TRBV6-3 to TRBJ1-5, with D unclear. Per germline, CDR1 MNHEY and CDR2 SVGEGT. Trimming pared 5 bases from V and 6 bases from J, leaving 11 bases between. This CDR3 spans 13 amino acids. CDR3 bases: TGTGCCAGCAGTGAAGACCAGTTTCAGCCCCAGCATTTT. Protein product: CASSEDQFQPQHF.

The chain combines TRBV11-1 with TRBJ2-1; TRBD2 matches at 14 bases. V lost 5 bases to trimming and J lost 0 bases; unmatched junction nucleotides: 9. The CDR3 sequence is 19 residues long. Germline loops: CDR1 SGHAT, CDR2 FQDESV (reference sequence). The DNA for the CDR3 is TGTGCCAGCAGCCCCTGGACTAGCGGGGGGCCAATCTCCTACAATGAGCAGTTCTTC. Translated, it gives CASSPWTSGGPISYNEQFF.

This chain links TRBV7-2 with TRBJ1-5, with a possible D match to TRBD1 (5 bases). The CDR3 extends over 15 amino acids. Between the trimmed V and J ends, which lost 5 bases and 6 bases, there was a span of 17 bases. CDR1 is SGHTA, CDR2 FQGNSA, per germline. For the CDR3, the DNA is TGTGCCAGCAGCAGACAGTCGTATGAACGTCAGCCCCAGCATTTT. The encoded protein is CASSRQSYERQPQHF.

This clonotype was recorded at least ten times. The V call is TRBV15, the J call TRBJ2-1; TRBD2 aligns across 10 bases. Trimming removed 0 bases from V and 8 bases from J; junction bases left unmatched: 7. This CDR3 comprises 16 residues. The V gene's germline CDR1 is LNHNV and CDR2 YYDKDF (reference sequence). The CDR3 spells CATSRDRASGGDEQFF. The CDR3 region has the DNA TGTGCCACCAGCAGAGATCGAGCTAGCGGGGGCGATGAGCAGTTCTTC.

The V gene is TRBV24-1, the J gene TRBJ2-2; tentative D call: TRBD2 (6 bases). Germline V lookup: CDR1 KGHDR, CDR2 SFDVKD. V was pared by 0 bases and J by 0 bases, with 7 bases between. This CDR3 is built from 16 residues. The CDR3 DNA is TGTGCCACCAGTGATTTGACTAGCTCGAACACCGGGGAGCTGTTTTTT. Its protein product is CATSDLTSSNTGELFF.

This clonotype has ten or more counts. The chain combines TRBV6-5 with TRBJ2-3, with D uncertain. V gave up 8 bases and J gave up 8 bases, with 8 bases separating them. The V gene's germline CDR1 is MNHEY and CDR2 SVGAGI. There are 10 residues in the CDR3. CDR3 bases: TGTGCCAGCCGGGTGGGTACGCAGTATTTT. It is translated as CASRVGTQYF.

This clonotype appeared many times. V usage is TRBV2 and J usage is TRBJ1-5; D may be TRBD1 (5 bases). V lost 3 bases and J lost 7, with 13 bases in between. This CDR3 has 14 amino acids. Looked up from germline, CDR1 is SNHLY and CDR2 is FYNNEI. The DNA for the CDR3 is TGTGCCAGCAGTGAGGGCGTTCCAGGGCAGCCCCAGCATTTT. Translating it yields CASSEGVPGQPQHF.

V gene TRBV23-1 combines with J gene TRBJ2-2; D call uncertain. TRBV23-1 has ORF status, its function being uncertain. Trimming took off 6 bases at V and 4 bases at J, with 12 bases between the two ends. The CDR3 is 14 amino acids. Here the CDR3 DNA reads TGCGCCAGCAGACCGACAAACTTCACCGGGGAGCTGTTTTTT. Translating gives CASRPTNFTGELFF.

Many counts were recorded for this clonotype. This chain uses TRBV12-3 or TRBV12-4 with TRBJ2-3, with TRBD2 matching 14 bases. The CDR3 contains 17 residues. The V segment lost 4 bases and the J segment 4 bases; nucleotides outside the gene matches: 7. Written as DNA, the CDR3 is TGTGCCAGCAGTTGTCCCGGGACTAGCGGGGGCCCAGATACGCAGTATTTT. Translated, it gives CASSCPGTSGGPDTQYF.

This clonotype has ten or more counts. This chain uses TRBV7-9 with TRBJ2-3; TRBD1 matches at 8 bases. The CDR3 length is 15 residues. Unmatched junction bases numbered 8, after V lost 4 bases and J lost 5 bases. Germline-derived CDR1 and CDR2 are SEHNR and FQNEAQ (reference sequence). This chain's CDR3 is CASSSGQGSGDTQYF. DNA for the CDR3: TGTGCCAGCAGCTCCGGACAGGGATCCGGAGATACGCAGTATTTT.

At least ten counts were recorded for this clonotype. The chain combines TRBV12-3 or TRBV12-4 with TRBJ1-1; 9 bases match TRBD1. V gave up 4 bases and J gave up 1 base; unmatched junction bases: 10. CDR3 length equals 17 residues. CDR3 protein: CASSSVPGQGSNTEAFF. Here the CDR3 DNA reads TGTGCCAGCAGTTCCGTCCCGGGACAGGGTTCGAACACTGAAGCTTTCTTT.

J is TRBJ2-3 and V is TRBV20-1, with 13 bases aligning to TRBD2. Germline CDR1 is DFQATT and CDR2 is SNEGSKA (reference sequence). V trimming: 1 base; J trimming: 4 bases; junction bases outside the gene matches: 17. This CDR3 comprises 20 residues. The CDR3 loop reads CSARGTRTSGGPGSSDTQYF. For the CDR3, the DNA is TGCAGTGCTAGAGGCACTAGGACTAGCGGGGGCCCCGGTTCGTCAGATACGCAGTATTTT.

This clonotype has ten or more counts. The chain joins TRBV7-2 to TRBJ2-3; D uncertain. Trimming pared 1 base from V and 1 base from J, leaving 9 bases between. Germline loops: CDR1 SGHTA, CDR2 FQGNSA. The CDR3 contains 15 residues. The CDR3 reads CASSLEPIRTDTQYF. CDR3 nucleotides: TGTGCCAGCAGCTTAGAGCCCATACGCACAGATACGCAGTATTTT.

This clonotype was counted only a few times. This chain links TRBV28 with TRBJ1-1; D ambiguous. V lost 3 bases, J lost 4 bases, and 9 bases lay in between. This CDR3 contains 13 residues. Germline V lookup: CDR1 MDHEN, CDR2 SYDVKM. The CDR3 DNA reads TGTGCCAGCAGTTTCCGGAGAGTCACTGAAGCTTTCTTT. This encodes CASSFRRVTEAFF.